These T cell receptor beta chains were read from a single sample in a study of T-cell reconstitution after alpha-beta-depleted transplantation in children. Each CDR3 protein is one row after TCRdb ran MiXCR on the PCR reads. In the table there are around 600,000 distinct CDR3 sequences, roughly 24% of which are singletons. Source: PBMCs, mostly from graft donor cells, taken 360 days after TCRalphabeta/CD19-depleted stem cell transplant. These receptors were taken from a boy less than two years old who had a stem cell transplant for acute myeloid leukemia, so the T cells may come from the graft donor. Each CDR3 is given with its conserved first and last residue. A D gene is named only where the DNA matches it firmly. The size entry is marked missing in some rows and otherwise reads once, few, many or a size class.

once,.,TRBV20-1,TRBJ1-2,TGCAGTGCTAGTTCAGGGATCTCTTCTAACTATGGCTACACCTTC,CSASSGISSNYGYTF
many,TRBD1,TRBV3-1,TRBJ2-1,TGTGCCAGCAGCCCGGTAGGACAGGGCCACACACCTTACAATGAGCAGTTCTTC,CASSPVGQGHTPYNEQFF
few,TRBD1,TRBV11-3,TRBJ2-6,TGTGCCAGCAGCGGGACAGGGGGCTGGGGGGCCAACGTCCTGACTTTC,CASSGTGGWGANVLTF
.,TRBD1,TRBV5-1,TRBJ2-6,TGCGCCAGCAGCTCAACAGGGGGTGGGGCCAACGTCCTGACTTTC,CASSSTGGGANVLTF
.,TRBD1,TRBV12-3/TRBV12-4,TRBJ2-3,TGTGCCAGCAGGTCCCGGGACAGGGGCACAGATACGCAGTATTTT,CASRSRDRGTDTQYF
few,TRBD2,TRBV7-9,TRBJ2-7,TGTGCCAGCAGCTTAGCTAGCGGGGCAGGCTACGAGCAGTACTTC,CASSLASGAGYEQYF
.,.,TRBV6-5,TRBJ2-3,TGTGCCAGCAGTTCCGGCCCCGGAGCGGCAACAGATACGCAGTATTTT,CASSSGPGAATDTQYF
.,.,TRBV3-1,TRBJ1-1,TGTGCCAGCAGCCAAGGGGCCTGGGGCCCGGTCACTGAAGCTTTCTTT,CASSQGAWGPVTEAFF
.,.,TRBV9,TRBJ2-4,TGTGCCAGCAGCGTCGGGGGTGGCCAAGCCAAAAACATTCAGTACTTC,CASSVGGGQAKNIQYF
.,.,TRBV6-1,TRBJ1-4,TGTGCCAGCAGTCCCCCGGGAAATAATGAAAAACTGTTTTTT,CASSPPGNNEKLFF
many,.,TRBV5-1,TRBJ2-2,TGCGCCAGCAGCCTCAACCCCAGAAACGCGAACACCGGGGAGCTGTTTTTT,CASSLNPRNANTGELFF
many,.,TRBV12-3/TRBV12-4,TRBJ1-1,TGTGCCAGCAGTTTCAGGGGTTTCGGGGGCACTGAAGCTTTCTTT,CASSFRGFGGTEAFF
.,.,TRBV4-3,TRBJ1-2,TGCGCCAGCAGCCAAGATCCCCTTAGTGGGAACTATGGCTACACCTTC,CASSQDPLSGNYGYTF
many,.,TRBV18,TRBJ2-1,TGTGCCAGCTCACCACAAGGAAGTGAGCAGTTCTTC,CASSPQGSEQFF
few,.,TRBV29-1,TRBJ1-1,TGCAGCGTTGAAGATCAAGCGAACACTGAAGCTTTCTTT,CSVEDQANTEAFF
many,.,TRBV6-5,TRBJ1-1,TGTGCCAGCAGTTACCAGGCGCGCGGGGTGGGGGACTCTGAAGCTTTCTTT,CASSYQARGVGDSEAFF
.,.,TRBV12-3/TRBV12-4,TRBJ2-4,TGTGCCTTCTGTTTCCCTCTCTTTACCGGGGCCAAAAACATTCAGTACTTC,CAFCFPLFTGAKNIQYF
many,TRBD1,TRBV6-2/TRBV6-3,TRBJ2-7,TGTGCCAGCAGTGAGTTGCGGACAGGTGGGGGCTACGAGCAGTACTTC,CASSELRTGGGYEQYF
many,.,TRBV5-4,TRBJ2-2,TGTGCCAGCAGCTTGGGACCCGGGGAGCTGTTTTTT,CASSLGPGELFF
few,.,TRBV14,TRBJ1-2,TGTGCCAGCAGCCAAGTCGATGTTGGGAGGCGGGGCTACACCTTC,CASSQVDVGRRGYTF
many,.,TRBV12-3/TRBV12-4,TRBJ2-7,TGTGCCAGCAGTCCTTATGGCCGGACAGCCGGACCCTACGAGCAGTACTTC,CASSPYGRTAGPYEQYF
.,.,TRBV15,TRBJ2-6,TGTGCCACCAGCAGAGAGGATGTTTGGGGGACTGGGGCCAACGTCCTGACTTTC,CATSREDVWGTGANVLTF
.,.,TRBV10-3,TRBJ1-5,TGTGCCATCAGTGCCTCAGGGAGCGATAGCAATCAGCCCCAGCATTTT,CAISASGSDSNQPQHF
many,.,TRBV28,TRBJ2-3,TGTGCCAGCAGTTTAGAGGACCGGCCTAATACGCAGTATTTT,CASSLEDRPNTQYF
.,TRBD1,TRBV20-1,TRBJ1-4,TGCAGTGCTAGCTGGACAGGGACTAATGAAAAACTGTTTTTT,CSASWTGTNEKLFF
many,TRBD2,TRBV7-2,TRBJ2-3,TGTGCCAGCAGCTTTAGCGGGACTACCACAGATACGCAGTATTTT,CASSFSGTTTDTQYF
.,.,TRBV18,TRBJ2-7,TGTGCCAGCTCACCACCCTACCGCTCCTACGAGCAGTACTTC,CASSPPYRSYEQYF
.,.,TRBV7-9,TRBJ2-1,TGTGCCAGCAGCTTAGACCTCCCGAGGGCAGAACTCGGTGAGCAGTTCTTC,CASSLDLPRAELGEQFF
many,.,TRBV6-1,TRBJ1-6,TGTGCCAGCACCCCGAGCCAAAATAATTCACCCCTCCACTTT,CASTPSQNNSPLHF
many,TRBD1,TRBV29-1,TRBJ2-6,TGCAGCGTTCGGGCAGGGGGACCTGCACCTCTGGGCGCCAACGTCCTGACTTTC,CSVRAGGPAPLGANVLTF
.,.,TRBV20-1,TRBJ1-4,TGCAGTGCCCACACGCACACCGGGACTGGGGTCAAAAAACTGTTTTTT,CSAHTHTGTGVKKLFF
few,.,TRBV10-3,TRBJ2-1,TGTGCCATCAGTCTTGTTGCGGACAGTGACAATGAGCAGTTCTTC,CAISLVADSDNEQFF
.,.,TRBV7-6,TRBJ2-1,TGTGCCAGCAGCTTAGCGCAGGGTTCCTACAATGAGCAGTTCTTC,CASSLAQGSYNEQFF
many,.,TRBV10-2,TRBJ2-1,TGCGCCAGCAGTCGAGGGCTTTACAATGAGCAGTTCTTC,CASSRGLYNEQFF
.,TRBD2,TRBV20-1,TRBJ2-5,TGCAGTGCTGAGGAATGGGGAATAGCGGGAGAAGAGACCCAGTACTTC,CSAEEWGIAGEETQYF
.,.,TRBV12-3/TRBV12-4,TRBJ1-1,TGTGCCAGCAGCGAAGGGAGAAACACTGAAGCTTTCTTT,CASSEGRNTEAFF
many,.,TRBV20-1,TRBJ1-1,TGCAGTGCTAGAGATGGTCCCCAAAGTCGAGCTTTCTTT,CSARDGPQSRAFF
.,.,TRBV29-1,TRBJ1-2,TGCAGCGATTGGGGGAACTATGGCTACACCTTC,CSDWGNYGYTF
.,TRBD1,TRBV6-2/TRBV6-3,TRBJ2-7,TGTGCCAGCAGCCAGGACAGGCCCTCCTACGAGCAGTACTTC,CASSQDRPSYEQYF
many,TRBD2,TRBV6-5,TRBJ2-5,TGTGCCAGCAGTTACGCGACTAGCGGGCATCAAGAGACCCAGTACTTC,CASSYATSGHQETQYF
few,.,TRBV14,TRBJ2-5,TGTGCCAGCAGCCAAGATCATCGAGAGACCCAGTACTTC,CASSQDHRETQYF
many,.,TRBV29-1,TRBJ1-1,TGCAGCGTTGAAAAACTGTTGAACACTGAAGCTTTCTTT,CSVEKLLNTEAFF
few,TRBD1,TRBV29-1,TRBJ1-1,TGCAGCGTTGAAGATCCGGGACAGGGCGATCTTGAAGCTTTCTTT,CSVEDPGQGDLEAFF
many,.,TRBV6-1,TRBJ2-7,TGTGCCAGCAGCTCACAGGGTTACGTCCCCTACGAGCAGTACTTC,CASSSQGYVPYEQYF